The present T cell receptor beta chain was sequenced within a study of T cells after posttransplantation cyclophosphamide. Study-wide results and limits: TRB clonality was highly associated with recipient CMV seropositivity and reactivation.

Germline loops: CDR1 DFQATT, CDR2 SNEGSKA (reference sequence). The length of the CDR3 is 11 residues. V was trimmed by 7 bases and J by 5 bases, leaving 12 bases between them. Points on this clone: Its antigen is as yet unknown.

Method: immunoSEQ multiplex PCR; TCRdb's copy keeps in-frame clones and lacks some. Of roughly 700 clones in the sample, roughly 80% are singletons; the top ten hold around 9%. The source is a man aged 50 to 59. Sequencing input: gut tissue. The J gene is TRBJ2-7, the V gene TRBV20-1; D might be TRBD1 (5 bases). The CDR3 DNA follows: TGCAGTGGTCAGGGTGTAAACGAGCAGTACTTC. This sequence encodes CSGQGVNEQYF.